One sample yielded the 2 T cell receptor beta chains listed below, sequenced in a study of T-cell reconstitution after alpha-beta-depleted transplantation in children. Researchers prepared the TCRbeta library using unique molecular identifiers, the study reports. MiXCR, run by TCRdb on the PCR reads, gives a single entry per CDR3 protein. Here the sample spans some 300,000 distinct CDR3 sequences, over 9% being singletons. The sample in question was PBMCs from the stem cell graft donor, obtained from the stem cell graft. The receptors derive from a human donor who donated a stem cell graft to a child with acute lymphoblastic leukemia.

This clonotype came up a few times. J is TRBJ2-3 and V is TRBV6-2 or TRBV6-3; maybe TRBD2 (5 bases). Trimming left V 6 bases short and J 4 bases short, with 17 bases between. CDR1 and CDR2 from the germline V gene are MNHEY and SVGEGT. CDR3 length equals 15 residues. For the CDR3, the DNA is TGTGCCAGCAGCCAAACCCGGGATATATCAGATACGCAGTATTTT. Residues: CASSQTRDISDTQYF.

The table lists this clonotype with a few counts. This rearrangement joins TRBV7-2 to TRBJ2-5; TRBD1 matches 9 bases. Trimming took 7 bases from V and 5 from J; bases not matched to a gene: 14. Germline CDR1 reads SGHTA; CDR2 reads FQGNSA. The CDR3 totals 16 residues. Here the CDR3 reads CASNPVQGALGETQYF. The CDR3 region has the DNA TGTGCCAGCAACCCCGTACAGGGGGCGTTGGGGGAGACCCAGTACTTC.